This record concerns one T cell receptor beta chain sequence. Libraries were prepared by immunoSEQ multiplex PCR; TCRdb keeps only in-frame clonotypes and omits some of them. The table includes roughly 120,000 clones, around 85% detected once. These data belong to a study of blood T cell repertoires in COVID-19. Overall study: Collection of acute and convalescent COVID-19 samples took place in the United States, Italy and Spain.

The CDR3 is 14 residues long. V was pared by 6 bases and J by 4 bases, with 8 bases of the junction left unmatched. Germline CDR1 reads KGHSH; CDR2 reads LQKENI. Sequenced input: peripheral blood. This sequence joins TRBV18 and TRBJ1-2; TRBD1 matches at 7 bases. The source is a woman aged 60 to 75 with COVID-19, enrolled during active disease. CDR3 bases: TGTGCCAGCTCTCCCGGACAGGCCCTCTATGGCTACACCTTC. Translating it yields CASSPGQALYGYTF. Using reference TRBV18 and TRBJ1-2 for the parts outside the CDR3, the full variable domain is NAGVMQNPRHLVRRRGQEARLRCSPMKGHSHVYWYRQLPEEGLKFMVYLQKENIIDESGMPKERFSAEFPKEGPSILRIQQVVRGDSAAYFCASSPGQALYGYTFGSGTRLTVV.